These 9 T cell receptor beta chains share one sample of origin, sequenced in a study of cytomegalovirus exposure and HLA in healthy donors. The PCR had 60 Vbeta and 13 Jbeta primers. Repertoires were generated with immunoSEQ multiplex PCR, while TCRdb's copy carries only in-frame clones and drops some. The sample has around 140,000 clones, 80% seen once. Material: PBMCs. The receptor source for this set is a man aged 40-49 years in good health and CMV-seronegative.

The chain joins TRBV27 to TRBJ2-7, with 7 bases fitting TRBD2. In germline, CDR1 is MNHEY, CDR2 SMNVEV (reference sequence). Trimming took 5 bases from V and 5 from J; bases not matched to a gene: 12. This CDR3 comprises 15 residues. The CDR3 DNA is TGTGCCAGCAGTGGCCGGACTAGAGGAGTCGACGAGCAGTACTTC. Translation: CASSGRTRGVDEQYF.

This chain joins TRBV30 and TRBJ1-6; D possibly corresponds to TRBD1 (6 bases). The ends were cut back, 3 bases at V and 5 bases at J, with 11 bases in the middle. The CDR3 sequence is 14 residues long. From germline, CDR1 is GTSNPN and CDR2 SVGIG (reference sequence). The CDR3 DNA is TGTGCCTGGAGAAGGGGGTCAGATAATTCACCCCTCCACTTT. Its translation: CAWRRGSDNSPLHF.

This clone was observed a single time. This chain joins TRBV11-2 and TRBJ1-1; D is unresolved. The CDR3 consists of 11 residues. Germline assignment: CDR1 SGHAT and CDR2 FQNNGV. V dropped 5 bases and J dropped 10 bases, with 11 bases sitting between them. This CDR3 reads CASSPLRGAFF. The DNA for the CDR3 is TGTGCCAGCAGCCCTCTTCGGGGAGCTTTCTTT. Together with reference TRBV11-2 and TRBJ1-1, the CDR3 gives the full variable domain: EAGVAQSPRYKIIEKRQSVAFWCNPISGHATLYWYQQILGQGPKLLIQFQNNGVVDDSQLPKDRFSAERLKGVDSTLKIQPAKLEDSAVYLCASSPLRGAFFGQGTRLTVV.

This chain joins TRBV7-9 and TRBJ2-5; D is undetermined. The DNA end is more similar to TRBJ2-7, so the J call may be wrong. CDR3 size: 13 residues. CDR1 is SEHNR and CDR2 is FQNEAQ in the germline V gene (reference sequence). CDR3 sequence: CASSFLETYEQYF. CDR3 DNA sequence: TGTGCCAGCAGCTTCCTGGAGACCTACGAGCAGTACTTC.

V and J are TRBV10-3 and TRBJ2-3; the D gene is possibly TRBD2 (6 bases). This CDR3 spans 15 amino acids. The germline V gene encodes CDR1 ENHRY and CDR2 SYGVKD. Between the trimmed V and J ends, which lost 6 bases and 1 base, there was a span of 14 bases. CDR3 loop: CAISPGGSGTDTQYF. The CDR3 coding sequence is TGTGCCATCAGCCCTGGGGGGAGTGGCACAGATACGCAGTATTTT.

The count of this clone is one. The same CDR3 also results from other DNA sequences found in this sample. The chain has TRBV11-1 and TRBJ1-6; possibly TRBD1 for D (5 bases). V lost 7 bases and J lost 5, with 12 bases in between. The CDR3 loop spans 14 amino acids. Germline loops: CDR1 SGHAT, CDR2 FQDESV (reference sequence). CDR3 region: CASTLGANNSPLHF. The CDR3 coding sequence is TGTGCCAGCACCCTTGGGGCGAATAATTCACCCCTCCACTTT.

This CDR3 reads CASSPRSAGVSNQPQHF. The CDR3 DNA follows: TGTGCCAGCAGCCCCAGGTCCGCAGGGGTTAGCAATCAGCCCCAGCATTTT. The V and J genes are TRBV28 and TRBJ1-5; perhaps TRBD1 as D (6 bases). The V end was cut by 6 bases, the J end by 0 bases, with 18 bases between. CDR1 is MDHEN, CDR2 SYDVKM, per germline. CDR3 size: 17 residues.

The J gene is TRBJ1-1, the V gene TRBV4-3; TRBD1 is a possible D gene (5 bases). The CDR3 has 14 residues. Germline loops: CDR1 LGHNA, CDR2 YSLEER. V was cut by 3 bases and J by 5 bases, with 13 bases left in between. CDR3 amino acids: CASSQILGETEAFF. CDR3 sequence (DNA): TGCGCCAGCAGCCAGATTCTAGGGGAAACTGAAGCTTTCTTT.

The chain links TRBV6-5 to TRBJ1-3; D is undetermined. Germline V lookup: CDR1 MNHEY, CDR2 SVGAGI. CDR3 size: 14 residues. With 5 bases removed from V and 2 bases from J, the gap between germline ends came to 10 bases. CDR3 sequence (DNA): TGTGCCAGCAGTACCCGGAGTCCTGGAAACACCATATATTTT. This sequence encodes CASSTRSPGNTIYF.